This T cell receptor beta chain was sequenced in a study of cytomegalovirus exposure and HLA in healthy donors. In germline, CDR1 is LNHDA, CDR2 SQIVND (reference sequence). CDR3 size: 12 residues. Trimming shortened V by 10 bases and J by 4 bases, and 13 bases separated the two germline ends. PCR primers comprised 60 Vbeta and 13 Jbeta primers. Sequencing used immunoSEQ multiplex PCR; TCRdb keeps in-frame clones, though not all of them. In the table there are roughly 150,000 clones, roughly 79% of which are singletons. Sample: PBMCs. This sequence originates from a woman aged 40-49 years in good health and CMV-seropositive. J is TRBJ1-2 and V is TRBV19; D is unclear. This CDR3 reads CATREWAYGYTF. CDR3 DNA sequence: TGTGCCACCCGGGAGTGGGCCTATGGCTACACCTTC.